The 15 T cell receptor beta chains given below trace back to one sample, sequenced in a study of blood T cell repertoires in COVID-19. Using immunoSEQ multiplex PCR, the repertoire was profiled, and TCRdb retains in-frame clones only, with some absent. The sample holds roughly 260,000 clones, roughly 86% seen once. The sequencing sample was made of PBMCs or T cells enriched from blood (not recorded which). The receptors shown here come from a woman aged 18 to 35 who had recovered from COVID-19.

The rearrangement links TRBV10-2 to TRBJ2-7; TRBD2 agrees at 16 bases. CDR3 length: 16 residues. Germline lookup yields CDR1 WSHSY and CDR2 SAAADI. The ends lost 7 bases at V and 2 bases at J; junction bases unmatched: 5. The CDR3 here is CASIKGTSGGAYEQYF. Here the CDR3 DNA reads TGCGCCAGCATTAAGGGGACTAGCGGGGGGGCCTACGAGCAGTACTTC.

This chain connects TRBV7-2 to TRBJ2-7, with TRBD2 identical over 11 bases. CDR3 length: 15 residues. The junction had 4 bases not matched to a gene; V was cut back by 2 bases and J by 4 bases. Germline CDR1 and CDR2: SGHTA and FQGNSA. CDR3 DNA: TGTGCCAGCAGCTTAAATAGCGGGGGGGCGTACGAGCAGTACTTC. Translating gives CASSLNSGGAYEQYF.

The CDR3 DNA reads TGCGCCAGCAGCCAAGATAAAAACGGCGGAGCGGAAGGAAACACCATATATTTT. Protein: CASSQDKNGGAEGNTIYF. This sequence joins TRBV4-3 and TRBJ1-3; D is unresolved. There are 18 residues in the CDR3. Germline V gene sequence: CDR1 LGHNA, CDR2 YSLEER. V was shortened by 0 bases and J by 4 bases, with 19 bases between the two germline ends.

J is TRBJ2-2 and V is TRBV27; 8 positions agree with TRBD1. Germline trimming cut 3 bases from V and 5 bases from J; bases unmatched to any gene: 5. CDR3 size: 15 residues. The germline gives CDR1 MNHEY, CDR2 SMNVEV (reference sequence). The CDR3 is CASSFRTGYTGELFF. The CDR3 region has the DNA TGTGCCAGCAGTTTCAGGACAGGGTATACCGGGGAGCTGTTTTTT.

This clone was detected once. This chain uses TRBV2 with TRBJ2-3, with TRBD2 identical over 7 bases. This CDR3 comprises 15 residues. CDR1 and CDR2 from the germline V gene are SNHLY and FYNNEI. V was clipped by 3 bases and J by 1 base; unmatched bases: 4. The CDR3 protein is CASSEGGGRTDTQYF. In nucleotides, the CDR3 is TGTGCCAGCAGTGAGGGGGGAGGGCGCACAGATACGCAGTATTTT.

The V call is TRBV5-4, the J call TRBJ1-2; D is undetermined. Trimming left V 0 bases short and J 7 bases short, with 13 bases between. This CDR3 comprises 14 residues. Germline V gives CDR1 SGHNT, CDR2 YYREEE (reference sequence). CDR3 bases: TGTGCCAGCAGCTTGGGCACCAACCGGGGTGGCTACACCTTC. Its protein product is CASSLGTNRGGYTF.

The CDR3 DNA follows: TGCAGTGCTAGTCCCACCGGACCAGTCTGGGGCAACGAGCAGTACTTC. Amino acid sequence: CSASPTGPVWGNEQYF. The chain uses TRBV20-1 and TRBJ2-7; perhaps TRBD1 as D (5 bases). Trimming cost V 3 bases and J 5 bases, with 23 bases left between them. There are 16 residues in the CDR3. Per the germline V gene, CDR1 is DFQATT and CDR2 is SNEGSKA (reference sequence).

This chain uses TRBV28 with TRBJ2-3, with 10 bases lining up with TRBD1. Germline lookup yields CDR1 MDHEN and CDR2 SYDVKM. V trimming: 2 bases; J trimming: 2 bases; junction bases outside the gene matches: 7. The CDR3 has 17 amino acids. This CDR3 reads CASSLRTGGASTDTQYF. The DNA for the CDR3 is TGTGCCAGCAGTTTACGGACAGGGGGGGCCTCCACAGATACGCAGTATTTT. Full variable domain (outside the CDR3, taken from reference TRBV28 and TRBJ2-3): DVKVTQSSRYLVKRTGEKVFLECVQDMDHENMFWYRQDPGLGLRLIYFSYDVKMKEKGDIPEGYSVSREKKERFSLILESASTNQTSMYLCASSLRTGGASTDTQYFGPGTRLTVL.

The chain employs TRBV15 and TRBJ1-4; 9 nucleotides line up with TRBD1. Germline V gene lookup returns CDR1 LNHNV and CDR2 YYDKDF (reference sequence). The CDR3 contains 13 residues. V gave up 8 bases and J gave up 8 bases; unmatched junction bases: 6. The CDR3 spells CATYRGPGEKLFF. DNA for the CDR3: TGTGCCACCTACAGGGGGCCGGGGGAAAAACTGTTTTTT.

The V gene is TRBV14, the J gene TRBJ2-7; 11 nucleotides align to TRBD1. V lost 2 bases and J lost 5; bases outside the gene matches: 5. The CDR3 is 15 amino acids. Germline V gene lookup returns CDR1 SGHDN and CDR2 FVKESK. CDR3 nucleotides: TGTGCCAGCAGCCAATTGGACAGGGGGCATAACGAGCAGTACTTC. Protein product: CASSQLDRGHNEQYF.

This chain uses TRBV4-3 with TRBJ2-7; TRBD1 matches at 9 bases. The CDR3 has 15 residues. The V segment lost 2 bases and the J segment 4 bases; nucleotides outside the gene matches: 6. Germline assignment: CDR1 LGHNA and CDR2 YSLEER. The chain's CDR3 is CASSQMGTGRYEQYF. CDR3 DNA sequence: TGCGCCAGCAGCCAAATGGGGACAGGGCGGTACGAGCAGTACTTC.

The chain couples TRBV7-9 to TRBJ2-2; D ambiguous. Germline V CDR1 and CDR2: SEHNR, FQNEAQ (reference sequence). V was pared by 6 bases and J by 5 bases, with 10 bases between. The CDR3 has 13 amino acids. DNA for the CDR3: TGTGCCAGCAGAGGAACCGGGACCGGGGAGCTGTTTTTT. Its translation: CASRGTGTGELFF.

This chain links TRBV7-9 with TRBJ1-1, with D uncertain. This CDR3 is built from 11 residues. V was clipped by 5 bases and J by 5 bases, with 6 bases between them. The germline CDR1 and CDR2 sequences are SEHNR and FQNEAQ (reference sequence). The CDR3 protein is CASSPHTEAFF. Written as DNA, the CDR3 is TGTGCCAGCAGCCCCCATACTGAAGCTTTCTTT.

In DNA form, the CDR3 reads TGTGCCACTAGGGAGTCGAACACTGAAGCTTTCTTT. It yields the protein CATRESNTEAFF. The rearrangement uses TRBV19 and TRBJ1-1, with D unclear. V dropped 10 bases and J dropped 1 base, with 10 bases sitting between them. This CDR3 has 12 amino acids. The germline CDR1 and CDR2 sequences are LNHDA and SQIVND (reference sequence).

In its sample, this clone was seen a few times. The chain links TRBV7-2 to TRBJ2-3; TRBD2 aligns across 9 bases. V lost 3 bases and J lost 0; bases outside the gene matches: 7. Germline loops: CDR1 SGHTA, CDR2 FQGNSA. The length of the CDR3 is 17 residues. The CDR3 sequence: CASSFRTAGGSTDTQYF. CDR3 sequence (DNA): TGTGCCAGCAGCTTCAGAACGGCGGGGGGGAGCACAGATACGCAGTATTTT.